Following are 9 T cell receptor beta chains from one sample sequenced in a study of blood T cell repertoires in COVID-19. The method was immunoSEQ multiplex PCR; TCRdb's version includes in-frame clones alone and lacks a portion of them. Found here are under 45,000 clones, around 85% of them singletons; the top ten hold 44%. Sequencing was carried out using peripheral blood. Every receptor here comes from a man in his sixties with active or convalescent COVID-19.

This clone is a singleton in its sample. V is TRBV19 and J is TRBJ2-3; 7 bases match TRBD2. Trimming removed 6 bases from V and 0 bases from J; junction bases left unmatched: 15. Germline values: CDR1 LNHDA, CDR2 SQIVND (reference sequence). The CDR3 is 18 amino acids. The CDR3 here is CASSMTRWGGSSTDTQYF. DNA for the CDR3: TGTGCCAGTAGCATGACCCGTTGGGGGGGGAGTAGCACAGATACGCAGTATTTT.

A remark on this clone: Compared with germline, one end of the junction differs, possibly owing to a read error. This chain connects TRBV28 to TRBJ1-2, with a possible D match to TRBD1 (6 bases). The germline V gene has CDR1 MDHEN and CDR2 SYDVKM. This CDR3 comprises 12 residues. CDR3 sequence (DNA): TGCGCAGCGGGGGGCGTAAACTATGGCTACACCTTC. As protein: CAAGGVNYGYTF.

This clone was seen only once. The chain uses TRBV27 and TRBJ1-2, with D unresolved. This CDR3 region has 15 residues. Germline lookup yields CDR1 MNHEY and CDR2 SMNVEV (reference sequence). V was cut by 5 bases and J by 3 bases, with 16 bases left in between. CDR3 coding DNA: TGTGCCAGCAGTGCCTTCGGGGAGGGCTACTATGGCTACACCTTC. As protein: CASSAFGEGYYGYTF.

CDR3 DNA sequence: TGTGCCAGCAGCATGAGGACAGGGATGATGCAAGAGACCCAGTACTTC. Translation: CASSMRTGMMQETQYF. The chain has TRBV11-3 and TRBJ2-5, with TRBD1 identical over 8 bases. V dropped 5 bases and J dropped 2; count of bases not matched to a gene: 10. CDR1 and CDR2 (germline): SGHNT, YENEEA. The CDR3 sequence is 16 residues long.

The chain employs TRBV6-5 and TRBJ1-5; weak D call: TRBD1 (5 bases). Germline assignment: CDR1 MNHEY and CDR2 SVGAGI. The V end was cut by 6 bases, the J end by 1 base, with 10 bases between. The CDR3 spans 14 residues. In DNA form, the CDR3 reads TGTGCCAGCAGGGAGGGACCGAGCAATCAGCCCCAGCATTTT. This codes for CASREGPSNQPQHF.

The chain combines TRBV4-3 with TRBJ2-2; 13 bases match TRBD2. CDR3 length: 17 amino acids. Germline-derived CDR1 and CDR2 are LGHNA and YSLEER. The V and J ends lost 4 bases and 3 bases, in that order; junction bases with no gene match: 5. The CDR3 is CASSPNGLAGDTGELFF. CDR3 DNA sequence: TGCGCCAGCAGCCCTAATGGACTAGCGGGAGACACCGGGGAGCTGTTTTTT.

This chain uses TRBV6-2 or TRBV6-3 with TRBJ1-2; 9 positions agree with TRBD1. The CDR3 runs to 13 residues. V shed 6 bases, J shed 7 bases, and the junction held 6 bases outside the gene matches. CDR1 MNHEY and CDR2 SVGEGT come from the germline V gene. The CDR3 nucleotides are TGTGCCAGCAGCTATGGGACAGGGATTGGCTACACCTTC. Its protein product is CASSYGTGIGYTF.

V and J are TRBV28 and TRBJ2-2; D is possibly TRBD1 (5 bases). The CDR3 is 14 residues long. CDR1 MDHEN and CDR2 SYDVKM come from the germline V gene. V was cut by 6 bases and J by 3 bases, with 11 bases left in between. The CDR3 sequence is CASSNGHYTGELFF. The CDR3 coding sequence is TGTGCCAGCAGCAACGGACACTACACCGGGGAGCTGTTTTTT. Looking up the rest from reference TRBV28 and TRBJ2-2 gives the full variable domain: DVKVTQSSRYLVKRTGEKVFLECVQDMDHENMFWYRQDPGLGLRLIYFSYDVKMKEKGDIPEGYSVSREKKERFSLILESASTNQTSMYLCASSNGHYTGELFFGEGSRLTVL.

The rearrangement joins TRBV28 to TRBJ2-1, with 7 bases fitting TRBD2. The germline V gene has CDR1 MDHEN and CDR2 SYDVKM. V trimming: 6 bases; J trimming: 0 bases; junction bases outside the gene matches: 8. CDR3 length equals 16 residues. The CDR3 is CASRKSGASSYNEQFF. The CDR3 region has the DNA TGTGCCAGCAGAAAAAGCGGGGCCAGCTCCTACAATGAGCAGTTCTTC.